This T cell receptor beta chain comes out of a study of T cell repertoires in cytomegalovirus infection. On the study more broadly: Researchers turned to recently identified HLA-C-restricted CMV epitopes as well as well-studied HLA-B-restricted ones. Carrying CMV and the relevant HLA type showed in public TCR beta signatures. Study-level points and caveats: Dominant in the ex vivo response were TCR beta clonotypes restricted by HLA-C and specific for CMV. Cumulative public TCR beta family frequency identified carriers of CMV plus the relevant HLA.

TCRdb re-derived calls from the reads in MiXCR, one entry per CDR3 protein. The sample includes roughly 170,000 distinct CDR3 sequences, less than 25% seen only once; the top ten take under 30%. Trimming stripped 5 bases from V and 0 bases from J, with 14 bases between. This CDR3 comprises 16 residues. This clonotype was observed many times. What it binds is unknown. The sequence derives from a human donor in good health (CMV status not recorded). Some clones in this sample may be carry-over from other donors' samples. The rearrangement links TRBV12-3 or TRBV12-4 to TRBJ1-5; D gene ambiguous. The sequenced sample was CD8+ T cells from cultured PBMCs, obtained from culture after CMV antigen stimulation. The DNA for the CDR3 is TGTGCCAGCAGTCCATACTTTGTCTATAGCAATCAGCCCCAGCATTTT. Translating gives CASSPYFVYSNQPQHF.